Presented here are 25 T cell receptor beta chains from one specimen sequenced in a study of identical twins. TCRdb reanalysed the 5' RACE reads using MiXCR and keeps one entry per CDR3 protein. The sample has approximately 550,000 distinct CDR3 sequences, about a fifth seen once. These data also featured in a second study, about yellow fever vaccine responses in identical twins.

Sequencing was done on a sample of CD4+ T cells sorted from blood. Receptor source: a young woman in good health.

The chain has TRBV20-1 and TRBJ2-1; D is unresolved. Germline V gene sequence: CDR1 DFQATT, CDR2 SNEGSKA (reference sequence). V lost 5 bases and J 0 bases, leaving 14 bases between the germline ends. This CDR3 is 15 amino acids long. The CDR3 DNA reads as TGCAGTGCTCCCCGTTTCGGAAGCTCCTACAATGAGCAGTTCTTC. This encodes CSAPRFGSSYNEQFF.

The V gene is TRBV9, the J gene TRBJ2-1; 7 bases map to TRBD2. Germline-derived CDR1 and CDR2 are SGDLS and YYNGEE. The V and J ends lost 0 bases and 9 bases, in that order; junction bases with no gene match: 21. This CDR3 region has 19 residues. CDR3 protein: CASSVALAVKEYSSGEQFF. In nucleotides, the CDR3 is TGTGCCAGCAGCGTAGCGCTAGCGGTCAAGGAATACTCCTCCGGTGAGCAGTTCTTC.

This clonotype was counted a few times. The rearrangement links TRBV20-1 to TRBJ2-1, with 8 bases that match TRBD2. The length of the CDR3 is 12 residues. After removal of 4 bases from V and 7 bases from J, the junction contained 3 bases not matched to a gene. The germline CDR1 and CDR2 sequences are DFQATT and SNEGSKA (reference sequence). The CDR3 region has the DNA TGCAGTGCTACCGGGACTAGTAATGAGCAGTTCTTC. The encoded protein is CSATGTSNEQFF.

This chain connects TRBV7-9 to TRBJ2-1; maybe TRBD1 (6 bases). The V end was cut by 4 bases, the J end by 9 bases, with 16 bases between. Looked up from germline, CDR1 is SEHNR and CDR2 is FQNEAQ (reference sequence). The CDR3 runs to 14 residues. Here the CDR3 DNA reads TGTGCCAGCAGCTCACCGAACAGGGAAGCTGAGCAGTTCTTC. It encodes CASSSPNREAEQFF.

The chain couples TRBV29-1 to TRBJ2-3; D may match TRBD1 or TRBD2 (6 bases each). V lost 4 bases to trimming and J lost 6 bases, with 17 bases between them. This CDR3 has 14 residues. Germline CDR1 and CDR2: SQVTM and ANQGSEA. The CDR3 sequence is CSVVGGGWMDTQYF. The DNA for the CDR3 is TGCAGCGTTGTTGGAGGGGGATGGATGGATACGCAGTATTTT.

The V call is TRBV28, the J call TRBJ2-2; 8 nucleotides line up with TRBD1. The trim removed 5 bases at V and 4 bases at J, leaving 6 bases unmatched. Per the germline V gene, CDR1 is MDHEN and CDR2 is SYDVKM. The CDR3 runs 15 residues. This CDR3 reads CASSGGQAATGELFF. Here the CDR3 DNA reads TGTGCCAGCAGTGGGGGACAGGCCGCCACCGGGGAGCTGTTTTTT.

The rearrangement joins TRBV12-3 or TRBV12-4 to TRBJ2-7; 9 bases agree with TRBD2. Trimming at V came to 10 bases and at J to 3 bases, leaving 13 bases not matched to a gene. The CDR3 runs 15 residues. CDR3 sequence reads: CATRRGAGGFYEQYF. The CDR3 coding sequence is TGTGCCACTCGTAGGGGGGCGGGAGGGTTCTACGAGCAGTACTTC.

The chain uses TRBV3-1 and TRBJ2-1, with D perhaps matching TRBD1 or TRBD2 (7 bases each). This CDR3 contains 15 residues. V lost 3 bases, J lost 9 bases, and 18 bases lay in between. Germline V CDR1 and CDR2: LGHDT, YNNKEL (reference sequence). This CDR3 reads CASSHLAGGGREQFF. The CDR3 bases are TGTGCCAGCAGCCACCTCGCAGGGGGGGGTCGTGAGCAGTTCTTC.

This clonotype was picked up many times. The chain has TRBV5-1 and TRBJ1-1; D is possibly TRBD1 (5 bases). Germline loops: CDR1 SGHRS, CDR2 YFSETQ. The CDR3 is made up of 14 amino acids. V gave up 5 bases and J gave up 1 base, with 12 bases separating them. The CDR3 reads CASSWEGTNTEAFF. The DNA of the CDR3 is TGCGCCAGCAGTTGGGAGGGGACGAACACTGAAGCTTTCTTT.

This clonotype came up a few times. The CDR3 sequence: CSVVWVQGTDTQYF. The CDR3 DNA follows: TGCAGCGTTGTCTGGGTCCAGGGGACAGATACGCAGTATTTT. The chain links TRBV29-1 to TRBJ2-3, with a tentative D call TRBD1 (6 bases). The CDR3 extends over 14 amino acids. V shed 4 bases and J shed 3 bases, with 14 bases lying between them. Germline CDR1 reads SQVTM; CDR2 reads ANQGSEA.

This chain links TRBV7-9 with TRBJ2-2; TRBD2 aligns across 8 bases. Trimming took 5 bases from V and 5 from J; bases not matched to a gene: 10. In germline, CDR1 is SEHNR, CDR2 FQNEAQ (reference sequence). The CDR3 is made up of 16 amino acids. The CDR3 DNA is TGTGCCAGCAGCCCACCGGGACTAGAGTATACCGGGGAGCTGTTTTTT. It is translated as CASSPPGLEYTGELFF. Full variable domain (missing parts from reference TRBV7-9 and TRBJ2-2): DTGVSQNPRHKITKRGQNVTFRCDPISEHNRLYWYRQTLGQGPEFLTYFQNEAQLEKSRLLSDRFSAERPKGSFSTLEIQRTEQGDSAMYLCASSPPGLEYTGELFFGEGSRLTVL.

This clonotype has a handful of counts. The chain joins TRBV6-1 to TRBJ2-5, with 8 bases lining up with TRBD1. The CDR3 is made up of 14 amino acids. CDR1 MNHNS and CDR2 SASEGT come from the germline V gene. V was pared by 9 bases and J by 1 base, with 7 bases of the junction left unmatched. DNA of the CDR3: TGTGCCAGTCACCCAGGGACAGGCCAAGAGACCCAGTACTTC. Its protein product is CASHPGTGQETQYF.

The table lists this clonotype with a count of one. The chain has TRBV10-2 and TRBJ1-1; perhaps TRBD1 as D (5 bases). There are 12 residues in the CDR3. The ends were cut back, 7 bases at V and 11 bases at J, with 17 bases in the middle. Germline V gene sequence: CDR1 WSHSY, CDR2 SAAADI. The DNA for the CDR3 is TGCGCCAGCACAAAAGGAGGGGTTGAGGCTTTCTTT. Protein sequence: CASTKGGVEAFF.

This clonotype has more than one count but fewer than ten. This sequence joins TRBV4-1 and TRBJ2-2, with TRBD2 matching over 7 bases. Trimming at V came to 1 base and at J to 4 bases, leaving 9 bases not matched to a gene. The CDR3 sequence is 17 residues long. Looked up from germline, CDR1 is MGHRA and CDR2 is YSYEKL. The DNA of the CDR3 is TGCGCCAGCAGCCAAGTGGGGCTAGCGGCTTTCACCGGGGAGCTGTTTTTT. This codes for CASSQVGLAAFTGELFF.

The chain carries TRBV28 and TRBJ2-5; D is tentatively TRBD1 or TRBD2 (5 bases each). Germline CDR1 reads MDHEN; CDR2 reads SYDVKM. Trimming removed 7 bases from V and 1 base from J, with 13 bases in between. CDR3 size: 14 residues. The CDR3 spells CASTTGRFQETQYF. CDR3 nucleotide sequence: TGTGCCAGCACCACGGGACGATTCCAAGAGACCCAGTACTTC.

This clonotype appeared a few times. The chain employs TRBV24-1 and TRBJ2-3, with 10 nucleotides matching TRBD1. V was clipped by 7 bases and J by 2 bases; unmatched bases: 5. The CDR3 contains 15 residues. The germline V gene has CDR1 KGHDR and CDR2 SFDVKD. The chain's CDR3 is CATRVGTGDTDTQYF. For the CDR3, the DNA is TGTGCCACCAGAGTTGGGACAGGGGACACAGATACGCAGTATTTT.

This clonotype was found a few times. The V gene is TRBV5-1, the J gene TRBJ2-3; perhaps TRBD1 as D (6 bases). The CDR3 runs to 14 residues. Per the germline V gene, CDR1 is SGHRS and CDR2 is YFSETQ. Between the trimmed V and J ends, which lost 7 bases and 2 bases, there was a span of 14 bases. Here the CDR3 DNA reads TGCGCCAGCCGTTGGACAGATACCACAGATACGCAGTATTTT. Its protein product is CASRWTDTTDTQYF.

The chain uses TRBV20-1 and TRBJ1-1; TRBD1 is a possible D gene (5 bases). The ends were cut back, 3 bases at V and 1 base at J, with 21 bases in the middle. The CDR3 has 17 amino acids. In germline, CDR1 is DFQATT, CDR2 SNEGSKA (reference sequence). CDR3 amino acids: CSASGFVVPGWNTEAFF. CDR3 in DNA: TGCAGTGCTAGTGGGTTTGTGGTCCCAGGGTGGAACACTGAAGCTTTCTTT.

In its sample, this clonotype was seen a few times. The V gene is TRBV10-3, the J gene TRBJ1-6; D might be TRBD1 (6 bases). Germline V gene lookup returns CDR1 ENHRY and CDR2 SYGVKD. CDR3 length: 16 residues. Trimming removed 4 bases at V and 1 base at J, with 11 bases between. CDR3 residues: CAISGTRGSYNSPLHF. The CDR3 DNA reads as TGTGCCATCAGTGGAACAAGGGGGTCCTATAATTCACCCCTCCACTTT.

This clonotype has more than one count but fewer than ten. This chain links TRBV6-1 with TRBJ2-7; D is uncertain. Trimming stripped 1 base from V and 2 bases from J, with 15 bases between. This CDR3 has 16 amino acids. Germline V gene sequence: CDR1 MNHNS, CDR2 SASEGT. Here the CDR3 reads CASSEGLARIPYEQYF. CDR3 coding DNA: TGTGCCAGCAGTGAAGGGTTGGCTCGGATACCCTACGAGCAGTACTTC.

This clonotype was picked up a small number of times. Written as DNA, the CDR3 is TGCAGTGCTAGTCGTTCCCCCGGGGGGCGCGATGAGCAGTTCTTC. Protein sequence: CSASRSPGGRDEQFF. The chain joins TRBV20-1 to TRBJ2-1; TRBD2 might be the D (7 bases). The length of the CDR3 is 15 residues. V shed 3 bases and J shed 8 bases, with 20 bases lying between them. Germline values: CDR1 DFQATT, CDR2 SNEGSKA (reference sequence).

This chain joins TRBV11-1 and TRBJ2-6; 9 bases map to TRBD2. CDR1 and CDR2 (germline): SGHAT, FQDESV (reference sequence). CDR3 length equals 20 residues. V gave up 1 base and J gave up 2 bases; unmatched junction bases: 12. The CDR3 DNA reads TGTGCCAGCAGCTTAGTTAGTTGGAGACTAGCGGAAACTGGGGCCAACGTCCTGACTTTC. Protein: CASSLVSWRLAETGANVLTF.

This clonotype was found a few times. The chain uses TRBV5-1 and TRBJ2-2; 9 nucleotides align to TRBD2. The J segment lost 2 bases and the V segment lost 3 bases, leaving 5 bases of the junction unmatched. Per germline, CDR1 SGHRS and CDR2 YFSETQ. The CDR3 sequence is 16 residues long. The CDR3 DNA is TGCGCCAGCAGCTATGCTAGCGGGGTAAACACCGGGGAGCTGTTTTTT. Encoded protein: CASSYASGVNTGELFF.

V gene TRBV10-3 combines with J gene TRBJ2-7; TRBD2 matches at 10 bases. Unmatched junction bases numbered 7, after V lost 5 bases and J lost 6 bases. This CDR3 has 14 amino acids. Germline CDR1 reads ENHRY; CDR2 reads SYGVKD. CDR3 amino acids: CAISQLAGEGEQYF. The CDR3 coding sequence is TGTGCCATCAGTCAGCTAGCGGGAGAAGGCGAGCAGTACTTC.

This clonotype was seen more than once but under ten times. J is TRBJ1-5 and V is TRBV12-3 or TRBV12-4, with TRBD1 matching over 7 bases. V lost 5 bases to trimming and J lost 5 bases; unmatched junction nucleotides: 6. The CDR3 has 14 residues. The CDR3 coding sequence is TGTGCCAGCAGTCTCGGCAGGGGGTATCAGCCCCAGCATTTT. Amino acid sequence: CASSLGRGYQPQHF.